These 15 T cell receptor beta chains came from one sample sequenced in a study of PD-1 blockade in classical Hodgkin lymphoma. Profiled with immunoSEQ multiplex PCR; TCRdb holds only in-frame clones, not every one. The sample consists of 50,000 to 65,000 clones, approximately 92% of them appearing once. Noted time point: cycle 4 day 1 (C4D1), after more than 5 weeks of nivolumab. In every patient, relapse followed autologous stem cell transplantation, while exposure to brentuximab vedotin differed. The sample was peripheral blood mononuclear cells (PBMCs), taken before the fourth cycle of nivolumab. The receptors derive from a human donor with classical Hodgkin lymphoma.

The gene calls are TRBV10-1 and TRBJ2-4, with 7 bases aligning to TRBD1. Unmatched junction bases numbered 2, after V lost 0 bases and J lost 6 bases. In germline, CDR1 is WNHNN, CDR2 SYGVQD (reference sequence). The CDR3 extends over 14 amino acids. The CDR3 region has the DNA TGCGCCAGCAGTGAGTCGGGACAGCCAAACATTCAGTACTTC. It codes for CASSESGQPNIQYF.

The chain links TRBV7-6 to TRBJ2-2, with 7 bases fitting TRBD2. V trimming: 1 base; J trimming: 0 bases; junction bases outside the gene matches: 8. Germline V gene data show CDR1 as SGHVS and CDR2 as FNYEAQ. CDR3 length equals 18 residues. CDR3 in DNA: TGTGCCAGCAGCTTAGTGTTAGCGGGCGTCACGAACACCGGGGAGCTGTTTTTT. Translation: CASSLVLAGVTNTGELFF.

The chain is built from TRBV28 and TRBJ1-1, with TRBD1 identical over 7 bases. CDR1 MDHEN and CDR2 SYDVKM come from the germline V gene. The CDR3 covers 16 residues. V gave up 5 bases and J gave up 3 bases; unmatched junction bases: 12. The CDR3 spells CASSPQTGYPHTEAFF. In nucleotides, the CDR3 is TGTGCCAGCAGTCCGCAGACAGGGTACCCTCACACTGAAGCTTTCTTT.

This clone was seen a handful of times. The chain employs TRBV27 and TRBJ1-3, with a tentative D call TRBD1 (6 bases). Looked up from germline, CDR1 is MNHEY and CDR2 is SMNVEV (reference sequence). This CDR3 spans 17 amino acids. The V gene lost 3 bases and the J gene lost 0 bases, with 15 bases spanning the gap. This CDR3 is CASSFSPPQGSGNTIYF. CDR3 DNA sequence: TGTGCCAGCAGTTTCAGTCCGCCACAGGGCTCTGGAAACACCATATATTTT.

The rearrangement uses TRBV27 and TRBJ2-2; no clear D. The CDR3 is made up of 14 amino acids. In germline, CDR1 is MNHEY, CDR2 SMNVEV (reference sequence). Trimming left V 3 bases short and J 2 bases short, with 7 bases between. CDR3 bases: TGTGCCAGCAGTTTCCTCAGCAACACCGGGGAGCTGTTTTTT. Amino acids: CASSFLSNTGELFF.

In DNA form, the CDR3 reads TGTGCCAGCAGCTTGCCTAGCGGGAGACAAGTTTACTTC. Translating it yields CASSLPSGRQVYF. The chain is built from TRBV5-4 and TRBJ2-7; TRBD2 agrees at 10 bases. With V trimmed by 1 base and J by 13 bases, 8 bases remained unmatched. The CDR3 contains 13 residues. Germline values: CDR1 SGHNT, CDR2 YYREEE (reference sequence).

The chain carries TRBV7-6 and TRBJ2-5; TRBD2 is a possible D gene (7 bases). The CDR3 extends over 15 amino acids. Between the trimmed V and J ends, which lost 1 base and 5 bases, there was a span of 14 bases. In germline, CDR1 is SGHVS, CDR2 FNYEAQ. The CDR3 sequence: CASSLEGGPWETQYF. For the CDR3, the DNA is TGTGCCAGCAGCTTAGAGGGGGGGCCTTGGGAGACCCAGTACTTC.

The chain carries TRBV20-1 and TRBJ2-5; D is ambiguous. Looked up from germline, CDR1 is DFQATT and CDR2 is SNEGSKA (reference sequence). Trimming took off 7 bases at V and 2 bases at J, with 8 bases between the two ends. This CDR3 is 11 amino acids long. The CDR3 here is CSGNSQETQYF. In nucleotides, the CDR3 is TGCAGTGGAAACTCACAAGAGACCCAGTACTTC.

The CDR3 reads CASTSRLGSEQYF. CDR3 in DNA: TGTGCCAGCACCTCCCGGCTGGGAAGCGAGCAGTACTTC. The chain combines TRBV27 with TRBJ2-7; D gene unclear. The germline CDR1 and CDR2 sequences are MNHEY and SMNVEV (reference sequence). The CDR3 is 13 amino acids. V dropped 7 bases and J dropped 6 bases, with 16 bases sitting between them.

The V gene is TRBV10-1, the J gene TRBJ2-1, with D possibly being TRBD1 or TRBD2 (5 bases each). V gave up 2 bases and J gave up 4 bases, with 18 bases separating them. Germline V CDR1 and CDR2: WNHNN, SYGVQD (reference sequence). The CDR3 contains 17 residues. The CDR3 loop is CASSEGAWELSYNEQFF. The CDR3 DNA is TGCGCCAGCAGTGAGGGGGCTTGGGAGTTGTCGTACAATGAGCAGTTCTTC.

The count of this clone is one. The chain employs TRBV5-5 and TRBJ2-7; 11 bases line up with TRBD2. Germline trimming cut 4 bases from V and 4 bases from J; bases unmatched to any gene: 4. There are 14 residues in the CDR3. Germline V CDR1 and CDR2: SGHKS, YYEKEE (reference sequence). CDR3 nucleotide sequence: TGTGCCAGCAGCCATAGCGGGAGGGCATACGAGCAGTACTTC. Its translation is CASSHSGRAYEQYF.

The rearrangement uses TRBV11-2 and TRBJ2-5; 10 nucleotides align to TRBD2. Near its end, the DNA agrees better with TRBJ2-7, so the J call may be wrong. The length of the CDR3 is 14 residues. Germline assignment: CDR1 SGHAT and CDR2 FQNNGV. In DNA form, the CDR3 reads TGTGCCAGCAGCCCTAGCGGGAGAGGGTACGAGCAGTACTTC. Protein sequence: CASSPSGRGYEQYF.

CDR3 residues: CARYTEEDRAIDNEQFF. The CDR3 nucleotides are TGTGCCAGGTACACCGAAGAAGACAGGGCCATCGACAATGAGCAGTTCTTC. This rearrangement joins TRBV27 to TRBJ2-1, with TRBD1 identical over 7 bases. The CDR3 spans 17 residues. Germline loops: CDR1 MNHEY, CDR2 SMNVEV (reference sequence). The V segment lost 9 bases and the J segment 5 bases; nucleotides outside the gene matches: 19.

By proportion, this clone is large. This chain uses TRBV10-2 with TRBJ2-2, with a tentative D call TRBD2 (5 bases). Germline CDR1 reads WSHSY; CDR2 reads SAAADI. CDR3 length equals 13 residues. Trimming removed 2 bases at V and 4 bases at J, with 5 bases between. DNA of the CDR3: TGCGCCAGCAGTGAGGAGGGCACCGGGGAGCTGTTTTTT. This sequence encodes CASSEEGTGELFF.

This clone was observed a single time. This chain uses TRBV27 with TRBJ2-2; 10 nucleotides agree with TRBD1. The germline CDR1 and CDR2 sequences are MNHEY and SMNVEV (reference sequence). Trimming at V came to 2 bases and at J to 2 bases, leaving 2 bases not matched to a gene. The length of the CDR3 is 16 residues. The DNA of the CDR3 is TGTGCCAGCAGTTTAATGACAGGGGGCAACACCGGGGAGCTGTTTTTT. It is translated as CASSLMTGGNTGELFF.